The sequence of this T cell receptor beta chain was determined in a study of regulatory T cells in long-lasting Graves disease. Trimming stripped 4 bases from V and 5 bases from J, with 10 bases between. The CDR3 extends over 13 amino acids. Germline-derived CDR1 and CDR2 are SGDLS and YYNGEE. The sample holds many counts of this clonotype. Sample time point: newly diagnosed GD, antithyroid drugs for less than 3 months. From PBMCs, RNA was extracted and then used to make the TCR library. Arm-PCR with iRepertoire HTBI primers amplified the CDR3 regions for these TCR beta libraries. Each CDR3 protein is one row after TCRdb ran MiXCR on the multiplex PCR reads. This table has approximately 400,000 distinct CDR3 sequences, around 14% appearing once. This sample also appeared in a second study, on T cells in Graves' hyperthyroidism and ophthalmopathy. That report adds: Patients aged 18 to 65 had newly diagnosed hyperthyroidism lasting under 2 months.

The specimen was peripheral blood mononuclear cells (PBMCs), collected at new diagnosis, from a patient treated with antithyroid drugs. This TCR was recovered from a woman in her 30s with Graves disease. The chain uses TRBV9 and TRBJ2-1; TRBD1 or TRBD2 may be the D gene (5 bases each). Written as DNA, the CDR3 is TGTGCCAGCAGCAGAGGGGCTGACAATGAGCAGTTCTTC. Translation: CASSRGADNEQFF.